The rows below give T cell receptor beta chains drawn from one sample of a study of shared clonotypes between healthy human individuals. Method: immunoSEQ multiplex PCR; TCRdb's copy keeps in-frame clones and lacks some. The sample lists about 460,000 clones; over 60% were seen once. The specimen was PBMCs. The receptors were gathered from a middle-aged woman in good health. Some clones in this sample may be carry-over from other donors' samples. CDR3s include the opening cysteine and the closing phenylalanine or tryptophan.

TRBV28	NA	CASSLGDWTGGYYEQYF
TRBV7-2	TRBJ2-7	CASSLGGSFFEQYF
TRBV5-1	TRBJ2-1	CASSLAVTFGNEQFF
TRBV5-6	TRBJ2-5	CASSLVGGARTQYF
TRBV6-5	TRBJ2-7	CASRRTSVAYEQYF
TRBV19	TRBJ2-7	CASSLESDTYEQYF
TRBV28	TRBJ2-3	CASGWWSTDTQYF
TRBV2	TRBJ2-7	CASSRYEQYF
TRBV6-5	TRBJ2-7	CASRSQGGSYEQYF
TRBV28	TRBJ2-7	CASSFWGSSYEQYF
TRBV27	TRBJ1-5	CASRWTKGSNQPQHF
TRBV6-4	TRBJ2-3	CASSIPVPGETDTQYF
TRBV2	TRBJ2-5	CASSVRSGSETQYF
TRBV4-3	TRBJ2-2	CASSQDPPAGTHPQNTGELFF
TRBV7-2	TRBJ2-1	CASSQGLAGYTEQFF
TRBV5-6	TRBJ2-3	CASSLAWGLATSTDTQYF
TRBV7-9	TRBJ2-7	CASSLGQAIEQYF
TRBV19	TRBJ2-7	CASSRREGSYEQYF
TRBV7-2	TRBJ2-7	CASSSATSSAGEQYF
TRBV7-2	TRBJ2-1	CASSLASWDEQFF
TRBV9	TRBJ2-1	CASSPPGGRSNEQFF
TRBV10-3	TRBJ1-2	CAIRPGVGQLNYGYTF
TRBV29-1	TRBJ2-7	CSVVGGLSYEQYF
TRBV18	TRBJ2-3	CASSDLTSTDTQYF
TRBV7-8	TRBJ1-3	CASSPLLSGNTIYF
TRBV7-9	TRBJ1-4	CASSSGGPNEKLFF
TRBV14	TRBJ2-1	CASSRTYHNEQFF
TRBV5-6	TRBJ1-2	CASSSRQTLNYGYTF
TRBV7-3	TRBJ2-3	CASSLGLAGVSDTQYF
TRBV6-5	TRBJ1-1	CATQLNTEAFF
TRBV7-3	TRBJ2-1	CASSLWTSEYNEQFF
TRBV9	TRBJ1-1	CASSVVDRVNTEAFF
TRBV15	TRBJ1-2	CATREGYGYTF
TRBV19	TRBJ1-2	CASGDSLLYGYTF
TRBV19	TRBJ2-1	CASSPRVHEQFF
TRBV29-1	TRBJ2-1	CSVPRSSYNEQFF
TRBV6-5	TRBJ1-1	CAGSYGRVVSEAFF
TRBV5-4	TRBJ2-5	CASTPPGTVVQETQYF
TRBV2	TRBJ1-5	CASTGQTYSNQPQHF
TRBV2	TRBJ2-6	CASRAAGANVLTF
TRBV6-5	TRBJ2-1	CASSYSRGLEGGVQFF
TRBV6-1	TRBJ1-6	CASSKRSTTAPLHF
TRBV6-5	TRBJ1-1	CASSRDRGSTEAFF
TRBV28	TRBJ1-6	CASSFSSTGSGHF
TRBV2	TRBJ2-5	CASAEGTGGQETQYF
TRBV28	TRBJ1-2	CASFGNYGYTF
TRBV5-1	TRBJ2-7	CASSLSGSTHYEQYF
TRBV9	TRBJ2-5	CASSVEGDQETQYF
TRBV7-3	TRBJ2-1	CASGSRGESEFF
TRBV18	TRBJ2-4	CASSPPGGLAKNIQYF
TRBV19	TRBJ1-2	CASSIDRYYGYTF
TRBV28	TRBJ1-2	CASSSIPGYTF
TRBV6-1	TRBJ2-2	CASSEVGVSGGLGELFF
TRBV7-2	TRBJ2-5	CASSSGTPPETQYF
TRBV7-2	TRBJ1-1	CASSASGGRTEAFF